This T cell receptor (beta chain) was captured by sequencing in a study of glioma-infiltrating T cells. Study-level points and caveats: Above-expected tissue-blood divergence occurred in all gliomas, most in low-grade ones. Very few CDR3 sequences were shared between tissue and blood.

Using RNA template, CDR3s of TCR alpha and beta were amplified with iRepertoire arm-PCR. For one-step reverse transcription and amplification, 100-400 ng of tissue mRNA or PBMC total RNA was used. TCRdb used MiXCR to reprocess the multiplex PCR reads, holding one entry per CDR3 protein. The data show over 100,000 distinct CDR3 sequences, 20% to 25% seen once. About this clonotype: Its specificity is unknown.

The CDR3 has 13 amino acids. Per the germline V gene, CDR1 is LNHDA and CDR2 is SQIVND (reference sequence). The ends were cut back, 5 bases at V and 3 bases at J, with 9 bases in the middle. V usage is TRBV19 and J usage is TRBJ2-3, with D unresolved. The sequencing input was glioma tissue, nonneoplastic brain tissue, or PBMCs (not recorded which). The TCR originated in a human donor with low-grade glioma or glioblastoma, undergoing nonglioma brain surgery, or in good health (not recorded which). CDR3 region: CASSRSRTDTQYF. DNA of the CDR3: TGTGCCAGTAGTCGGTCCCGAACAGATACGCAGTATTTT.